This entry lists 29 T cell receptor beta chains sequenced from one sample in a study of monozygotic twins with inflammatory bowel disease. TCRdb re-called the 5' RACE reads and shows each CDR3 protein once, DNA omitted. Here the sample table reports about 300,000 distinct CDR3 sequences. Sequencing used blood. The receptors originated from a human donor with ulcerative colitis or Crohn's disease, or a healthy co-twin of an affected twin (not recorded which).

The genes are TRBV15 and TRBJ2-7; TCRdb's D call, TRBD1, is unchecked because there is no DNA. The CDR3 has 14 amino acids. Germline-derived CDR1 and CDR2 are LNHNV and YYDKDF (reference sequence). This CDR3 reads CATSVGTATYEQYF. The whole variable domain, remainder taken from reference TRBV15 and TRBJ2-7, is DAMVIQNPRYQVTQFGKPVTLSCSQTLNHNVMYWYQQKSSQAPKLLFHYYDKDFNNEADTPDNFQSRRPNTSFCFLDIRSPGLGDTAMYLCATSVGTATYEQYFGPGTRLTVT.

V and J are TRBV6-5 and TRBJ2-1; TCRdb proposes TRBD1, but this gene call is untestable without DNA. There are 13 residues in the CDR3. CDR1 and CDR2 from the germline V gene are MNHEY and SVGAGI. CDR3 residues: CASSYSRGDEQFF.

The CDR3 spells CASSPRGVAKNIQYF. The gene calls are TRBV5-1 and TRBJ2-4; checking the TCRdb D call of TRBD1 is not possible without DNA. Germline V CDR1 and CDR2: SGHRS, YFSETQ. The CDR3 extends over 15 amino acids.

This rearrangement joins TRBV28 to TRBJ2-7. The CDR3 length is 13 residues. The germline V gene has CDR1 MDHEN and CDR2 SYDVKM. CDR3 amino acids: CASSFGLQGGQYF.

This chain joins TRBV4-2 and TRBJ1-5; TCRdb's D call of TRBD1 is untestable without DNA. Germline values: CDR1 LGHNA, CDR2 YNFKEQ. The CDR3 totals 15 residues. Here the CDR3 reads CASSQDDRELQPQHF.

The chain links TRBV5-6 to TRBJ2-1; the TRBD1 assignment by TCRdb is unverifiable without DNA. CDR3 size: 14 residues. Germline V CDR1 and CDR2: SGHDT, YYEEEE. The CDR3 reads CASSLVGGYGEQFF.

This rearrangement joins TRBV6-2 or TRBV6-3 to TRBJ2-1; TCRdb names TRBD1, which stays unverified in the absence of DNA. Germline assignment: CDR1 MNHEY and CDR2 SVGEGT. CDR3 length: 14 residues. This CDR3 is CASSYSRGGNEQFF.

V and J are TRBV20-1 and TRBJ2-7; no DNA is available, so the TRBD2 call from TCRdb remains unchecked. The CDR3 covers 16 residues. Germline V gives CDR1 DFQATT, CDR2 SNEGSKA (reference sequence). The CDR3 spells CSASGTSGSQSYEQYF.

The chain joins TRBV28 to TRBJ2-7; the D gene TCRdb calls, TRBD2, cannot be checked with no DNA. CDR3 length: 14 residues. CDR1 is MDHEN and CDR2 is SYDVKM in the germline V gene. The CDR3 protein is CASNTLAGAREQYF.

The chain couples TRBV12-3 or TRBV12-4 to TRBJ2-7. The CDR3 spans 11 residues. The CDR3 loop reads CASSLLDEQYF.

This sequence joins TRBV19 and TRBJ1-1; the D call from TCRdb, TRBD1, cannot be confirmed without DNA. Germline-derived CDR1 and CDR2 are LNHDA and SQIVND (reference sequence). The length of the CDR3 is 15 residues. CDR3 protein: CASSSTGYGITEAFF. Drawing the rest from reference TRBV19 and TRBJ1-1, the complete variable domain is DGGITQSPKYLFRKEGQNVTLSCEQNLNHDAMYWYRQDPGQGLRLIYYSQIVNDFQKGDIAEGYSVSREKKESFPLTVTSAQKNPTAFYLCASSSTGYGITEAFFGQGTRLTVV.

The V and J genes are TRBV14 and TRBJ2-3; with no DNA, the TCRdb D assignment of TRBD1 cannot be verified. This CDR3 spans 16 amino acids. Germline V gene sequence: CDR1 SGHDN, CDR2 FVKESK. CDR3 protein: CASSQNQGFGGDTQYF.

The CDR3 sequence is CSARDPRGADTQYF. The J gene is TRBJ2-3, the V gene TRBV20-1; TCRdb returns TRBD1, unconfirmable since there is no DNA. The CDR3 has 14 residues. The germline V gene has CDR1 DFQATT and CDR2 SNEGSKA (reference sequence).

The CDR3 reads CATSHGTGGVGNEQFF. The chain uses TRBV24-1 and TRBJ2-1; TCRdb selects TRBD1, and the lack of DNA leaves this call unchecked. The CDR3 has 16 amino acids. CDR1 and CDR2 (germline): KGHDR, SFDVKD.

The J gene is TRBJ2-5, the V gene TRBV3-1; without DNA, the TCRdb call of TRBD1 cannot be checked. Germline CDR1 and CDR2: LGHDT and YNNKEL (reference sequence). The CDR3 is made up of 12 amino acids. The CDR3 sequence is CASTRQGETQYF.

The rearrangement joins TRBV7-2 to TRBJ1-1; TCRdb selects TRBD1, and the lack of DNA leaves this call unchecked. Germline CDR1 and CDR2: SGHTA and FQGNSA. The CDR3 loop spans 15 amino acids. CDR3 region: CASSLLGLGVTEAFF.

The chain joins TRBV7-9 to TRBJ1-1. The CDR3 has 15 amino acids. Germline V gene sequence: CDR1 SEHNR, CDR2 FQNEAQ (reference sequence). The CDR3 reads CASSRLHPKNTEAFF.

V gene TRBV12-5 combines with J gene TRBJ1-1; the TCRdb call, TRBD1, lacks DNA for checking. This CDR3 spans 14 amino acids. Per the germline V gene, CDR1 is LGHNT and CDR2 is FRNRAP. CDR3 sequence: CASGSRDRMTEAFF.

V usage is TRBV3-1 and J usage is TRBJ2-1; the TCRdb D gene call, TRBD2, has no DNA to confirm it. CDR1 LGHDT and CDR2 YNNKEL come from the germline V gene (reference sequence). The CDR3 totals 16 residues. CDR3 region: CASSPTSGSNVYEQFF.

The genes are TRBV28 and TRBJ2-3; TCRdb proposes TRBD1, but this gene call is untestable without DNA. Germline loops: CDR1 MDHEN, CDR2 SYDVKM. This CDR3 contains 15 residues. The CDR3 reads CASSYGTGSTDTQYF.

The V and J genes are TRBV28 and TRBJ2-7; lacking DNA, the TRBD1 call made by TCRdb goes unchecked. The CDR3 spans 17 residues. Germline lookup yields CDR1 MDHEN and CDR2 SYDVKM. The CDR3 protein is CASSSSGTGYVGYEQYF.

The gene calls are TRBV6-2 or TRBV6-3 and TRBJ2-4; the D call from TCRdb, TRBD1, cannot be confirmed without DNA. This CDR3 region has 20 residues. Germline V gene sequence: CDR1 MNHEY, CDR2 SVGEGT. The CDR3 spells CASSYPTLGRGLLWENIQYF.

The V call is TRBV7-9, the J call TRBJ2-5; TCRdb names TRBD1, which stays unverified in the absence of DNA. Per the germline V gene, CDR1 is SEHNR and CDR2 is FQNEAQ (reference sequence). This CDR3 spans 14 amino acids. CDR3 protein: CASSPGQFLETQYF. The complete variable domain, with remaining parts taken from reference TRBV7-9 and TRBJ2-5, reads DTGVSQNPRHKITKRGQNVTFRCDPISEHNRLYWYRQTLGQGPEFLTYFQNEAQLEKSRLLSDRFSAERPKGSFSTLEIQRTEQGDSAMYLCASSPGQFLETQYFGPGTRLLVL.

The chain employs TRBV10-3 and TRBJ2-2; TCRdb designates TRBD1, a call that cannot be tested without DNA. Germline-derived CDR1 and CDR2 are ENHRY and SYGVKD. This CDR3 has 13 residues. The CDR3 sequence: CAMQQVGTGELFF.

The chain carries TRBV5-1 and TRBJ2-3; with no DNA, the TCRdb D assignment of TRBD1 cannot be verified. The CDR3 length is 15 residues. CDR1 is SGHRS and CDR2 is YFSETQ in the germline V gene. The CDR3 sequence: CASSGGTAFTDTQYF.

The rearrangement links TRBV7-9 to TRBJ2-1; TCRdb lists TRBD2, though no DNA is available to test this call. Looked up from germline, CDR1 is SEHNR and CDR2 is FQNEAQ (reference sequence). The CDR3 loop spans 14 amino acids. The CDR3 loop is CASSRGGLGNEQFF.

The chain links TRBV12-3 or TRBV12-4 to TRBJ2-3; TCRdb designates TRBD1, a call that cannot be tested without DNA. This CDR3 has 18 amino acids. CDR3 sequence reads: CASSKRGFSTGGKDTQYF.

This chain uses TRBV7-2 with TRBJ2-2; absent DNA, TCRdb's TRBD1 call cannot be checked. The germline CDR1 and CDR2 sequences are SGHTA and FQGNSA. The CDR3 is made up of 16 amino acids. This CDR3 reads CASSKSTGGWDGELFF.

This chain uses TRBV29-1 with TRBJ1-1. The germline gives CDR1 SQVTM, CDR2 ANQGSEA. This CDR3 spans 14 amino acids. The CDR3 is CSVVGRLMNTEAFF. The full variable domain, its missing parts supplied by reference TRBV29-1 and TRBJ1-1, is SAVISQKPSRDICQRGTSLTIQCQVDSQVTMMFWYRQQPGQSLTLIATANQGSEATYESGFVIDKFPISRPNLTFSTLTVSNMSPEDSSIYLCSVVGRLMNTEAFFGQGTRLTVV.